These 3 T cell receptor beta chains were sequenced from one sample in a study of shared clonotypes between healthy human individuals. The method was immunoSEQ multiplex PCR; TCRdb's version includes in-frame clones alone and lacks a portion of them. This sample has 2,500,000 or so clones, with 85% to 95% found just once. Material for sequencing was naive CD4+ T cells from PBMCs. The subset was: CD45RA+ positively selected. These receptors originate from a man aged 18 to 35 in good health. Some clones in this sample may be carry-over from other donors' samples.

V gene TRBV19 combines with J gene TRBJ2-3, with TRBD1 identical over 12 bases. The V segment lost 6 bases and the J segment 4 bases; nucleotides outside the gene matches: 8. The V gene's germline CDR1 is LNHDA and CDR2 SQIVND (reference sequence). The CDR3 length is 16 residues. The CDR3 nucleotides read TGTGCCAGTAGACCGCCGGGACAGGGGGCTTCAGATACGCAGTATTTT. This sequence encodes CASRPPGQGASDTQYF.

The chain links TRBV6-1 to TRBJ2-2; D is unclear. This CDR3 contains 13 residues. V lost 8 bases and J 2 bases, leaving 9 bases between the germline ends. The germline gives CDR1 MNHNS, CDR2 SASEGT. The CDR3 DNA follows: TGTGCCAGCTGGTTCCCCAACACCGGGGAGCTGTTTTTT. It specifies CASWFPNTGELFF.

The count of this clone is one. The rearrangement joins TRBV6-4 to TRBJ2-3; 8 bases match TRBD2. The germline V gene has CDR1 MRHNA and CDR2 SNTAGT. The CDR3 spans 17 residues. The V gene end was trimmed by 3 bases and the J gene end by 3 bases; junction bases not matched to a gene: 11. Here the CDR3 reads CASSEYPAGESTDTQYF. CDR3 in DNA: TGTGCCAGCAGTGAGTATCCAGCGGGAGAGAGTACAGATACGCAGTATTTT.